The 30 T cell receptor beta chains listed next were all sequenced from one sample in a study of CD8 T cells in Susac syndrome. Random hexamers were used to reverse transcribe the RNA input (roughly 0.5 to 1 ug). Each CDR3 protein is one row after TCRdb ran MiXCR on the immunoSEQ multiplex PCR reads. The sample lists 150,000 to 200,000 distinct CDR3 sequences, around 94% occurring once. The specimen was CD4+ T cells from PBMCs. These receptors were taken from a human donor in good health.

The CDR3: CASSLRDSGDTQYF. For the CDR3, the DNA is TGTGCCAGCAGCCTACGGGACTCTGGAGATACGCAGTATTTT. The chain couples TRBV3-1 to TRBJ2-3, with D possibly TRBD2 on 6 matching bases. V shed 4 bases and J shed 5 bases, with 13 bases lying between them. CDR1 and CDR2 (germline): LGHDT, YNNKEL (reference sequence). This CDR3 is built from 14 residues.

The chain is built from TRBV30 and TRBJ1-6; 11 bases fit TRBD1. The CDR3 covers 15 residues. After removal of 2 bases from V and 13 bases from J, the junction contained 10 bases not matched to a gene. Germline V gene sequence: CDR1 GTSNPN, CDR2 SVGIG (reference sequence). The CDR3: CAWSTSGTGGSPLHF. In nucleotides, the CDR3 is TGTGCCTGGAGTACCTCCGGGACAGGGGGGTCTCCCCTCCACTTT. Variable domain in full (rest from reference TRBV30 and TRBJ1-6): SQTIHQWPATLVQPVGSPLSLECTVEGTSNPNLYWYRQAAGRGLQLLFYSVGIGQISSEVPQNLSASRPQDRQFILSSKKLLLSDSGFYLCAWSTSGTGGSPLHFGNGTRLTVT.

The V and J genes are TRBV29-1 and TRBJ2-7, with D perhaps matching TRBD1 (5 bases). Trimming left V 4 bases short and J 0 bases short, with 13 bases between. The CDR3 spans 14 residues. The germline V gene has CDR1 SQVTM and CDR2 ANQGSEA. The DNA for the CDR3 is TGCAGCGTTGCGAACAGGCTTAGCTCCTACGAGCAGTACTTC. It is translated as CSVANRLSSYEQYF.

V and J are TRBV29-1 and TRBJ1-1; the match to TRBD1 covers 10 bases. CDR1 is SQVTM, CDR2 ANQGSEA, per germline. The CDR3 has 13 amino acids. V was pared by 3 bases and J by 4 bases, with 2 bases of the junction left unmatched. This chain's CDR3 is CSVEGTGVTEAFF. For the CDR3, the DNA is TGCAGCGTTGAGGGGACAGGGGTCACTGAAGCTTTCTTT.

The rearrangement links TRBV5-1 to TRBJ2-3; 7 positions agree with TRBD2. V trimming: 4 bases; J trimming: 2 bases; junction bases outside the gene matches: 7. The CDR3 is 15 residues long. Per the germline V gene, CDR1 is SGHRS and CDR2 is YFSETQ. This CDR3 reads CASSIGTTYTDTQYF. In DNA, the CDR3 is TGCGCCAGCAGCATCGGGACTACCTACACAGATACGCAGTATTTT.

Only one count was recorded for this clonotype. The chain joins TRBV25-1 to TRBJ2-3; 9 positions agree with TRBD2. Germline V gene data show CDR1 as MGHDK and CDR2 as SYGVNS. CDR3 length: 12 amino acids. The trim removed 10 bases at V and 4 bases at J, leaving 3 bases unmatched. The CDR3 spells CATWTSADTQYF. The CDR3 DNA follows: TGTGCCACCTGGACTAGCGCAGATACGCAGTATTTT.

The genes are TRBV30 and TRBJ1-5, with D hard to call. V shed 0 bases and J shed 6 bases, with 9 bases lying between them. CDR3 length: 13 residues. Germline values: CDR1 GTSNPN, CDR2 SVGIG (reference sequence). Written as DNA, the CDR3 is TGTGCCTGGAGTGTAGAAAGGACTCAGCCCCAGCATTTT. It translates to CAWSVERTQPQHF.

The chain links TRBV7-9 to TRBJ2-3; no definite D call. V was trimmed by 7 bases and J by 3 bases, leaving 5 bases between them. This CDR3 comprises 11 residues. Per the germline V gene, CDR1 is SEHNR and CDR2 is FQNEAQ (reference sequence). The CDR3 region has the DNA TGTGCCAGCACAGCAACAGATACGCAGTATTTT. This translates into CASTATDTQYF.

This chain connects TRBV20-1 to TRBJ1-2, with D tentatively TRBD1 (5 bases). The germline CDR1 and CDR2 sequences are DFQATT and SNEGSKA (reference sequence). CDR3 length: 13 amino acids. With 3 bases removed from V and 5 bases from J, the gap between germline ends came to 13 bases. The CDR3 bases are TGCAGTGCTAGGAGCCGGGGGGAATATGGCTACACCTTC. Translation: CSARSRGEYGYTF.

J is TRBJ2-1 and V is TRBV9; the D gene is possibly TRBD1 (8 bases). Germline V lookup: CDR1 SGDLS, CDR2 YYNGEE. Trimming shortened V by 4 bases and J by 10 bases, and 18 bases separated the two germline ends. The CDR3 length is 14 residues. The CDR3 DNA follows: TGTGCCAGCAGCATACGGACAGGGCGGGAGGAGCAGTTCTTC. Translating it yields CASSIRTGREEQFF.

This rearrangement joins TRBV28 to TRBJ1-1; unclear D gene. CDR1 and CDR2 (germline): MDHEN, SYDVKM. The CDR3 totals 13 residues. V was trimmed by 1 base and J by 10 bases, leaving 13 bases between them. The CDR3 reads CASSLLLAEGAFF. The CDR3 DNA is TGTGCCAGCAGTTTATTATTAGCTGAGGGAGCTTTCTTT.

The chain uses TRBV7-2 and TRBJ2-7, with D possibly called TRBD1 or TRBD2 (5 bases each). The CDR3 totals 14 residues. V was cut by 8 bases and J by 4 bases, with 18 bases left in between. CDR1 SGHTA and CDR2 FQGNSA come from the germline V gene. CDR3: CASRRPGTLYEQYF. CDR3 coding DNA: TGTGCCAGCCGCCGCCCGGGGACCCTATACGAGCAGTACTTC.

In this sample, this clonotype turned up once. This sequence joins TRBV5-1 and TRBJ2-3, with 10 bases lining up with TRBD2. V shed 0 bases, J shed 5 bases, and the junction held 9 bases outside the gene matches. Germline V gives CDR1 SGHRS, CDR2 YFSETQ. The CDR3 spans 17 residues. CDR3 nucleotide sequence: TGCGCCAGCAGCTTGGGTCCCAGCGGGGGGGCGGAAGATACGCAGTATTTT. Translation: CASSLGPSGGAEDTQYF.

This sequence joins TRBV10-3 and TRBJ2-7, with 7 bases aligning to TRBD1. Germline CDR1 and CDR2: ENHRY and SYGVKD. V dropped 7 bases and J dropped 3; count of bases not matched to a gene: 12. This CDR3 contains 15 residues. As DNA, the CDR3 is TGTGCCATCACAGGGGTCGGGGACAGCGTCTACGAGCAGTACTTC. Translating gives CAITGVGDSVYEQYF.

The gene calls are TRBV20-1 and TRBJ2-5; 9 bases line up with TRBD2. The CDR3 has 13 amino acids. V was clipped by 4 bases and J by 4 bases; unmatched bases: 4. Germline CDR1 and CDR2: DFQATT and SNEGSKA (reference sequence). CDR3 amino acids: CSAIPSGVETQYF. CDR3 coding DNA: TGCAGTGCTATTCCTAGCGGGGTAGAGACCCAGTACTTC.

V and J are TRBV20-1 and TRBJ2-5, with 9 positions matching TRBD1. J lost 4 bases, V lost 3 bases, and 3 bases had no gene match. The CDR3 contains 13 residues. Germline V gives CDR1 DFQATT, CDR2 SNEGSKA (reference sequence). The CDR3 region is CSARTGGLETQYF. The CDR3 nucleotides are TGCAGTGCTAGGACAGGGGGATTAGAGACCCAGTACTTC.

This clonotype was seen a handful of times. This chain joins TRBV18 and TRBJ2-5; 8 bases agree with TRBD1. V lost 3 bases to trimming and J lost 0 bases; unmatched junction nucleotides: 3. The CDR3 runs to 15 residues. Germline values: CDR1 KGHSH, CDR2 LQKENI. The CDR3 DNA sequence: TGTGCCAGCTCACCCAGGACAGGGTACCAAGAGACCCAGTACTTC. Its protein is CASSPRTGYQETQYF. Together with reference TRBV18 and TRBJ2-5, the CDR3 gives the full variable domain: NAGVMQNPRHLVRRRGQEARLRCSPMKGHSHVYWYRQLPEEGLKFMVYLQKENIIDESGMPKERFSAEFPKEGPSILRIQQVVRGDSAAYFCASSPRTGYQETQYFGPGTRLLVL.

J is TRBJ2-5 and V is TRBV29-1, with D tentatively TRBD2 (6 bases). In germline, CDR1 is SQVTM, CDR2 ANQGSEA. The CDR3 has 15 residues. The ends were cut back, 5 bases at V and 5 bases at J, with 21 bases in the middle. The CDR3 loop reads CSVLAFSTSLETQYF. CDR3 nucleotide sequence: TGCAGCGTTCTAGCTTTCTCGACTAGTCTGGAGACCCAGTACTTC. Combining the CDR3 with reference TRBV29-1 and TRBJ2-5 gives the whole variable domain SAVISQKPSRDICQRGTSLTIQCQVDSQVTMMFWYRQQPGQSLTLIATANQGSEATYESGFVIDKFPISRPNLTFSTLTVSNMSPEDSSIYLCSVLAFSTSLETQYFGPGTRLLVL.

The genes are TRBV20-1 and TRBJ2-3; D is possibly TRBD2 (6 bases). CDR1 DFQATT and CDR2 SNEGSKA come from the germline V gene (reference sequence). CDR3 length equals 12 residues. CDR3 protein: CSWGGSTDTQYF. The CDR3 bases are TGCAGCTGGGGAGGCTCCACAGATACGCAGTATTTT.

CDR3 coding DNA: TGTGCCAGCAGCTTAAAGAACACCGGGGAGCTGTTTTTT. Translating it yields CASSLKNTGELFF. V and J are TRBV5-4 and TRBJ2-2, with unresolved D. The V end was cut by 2 bases, the J end by 1 base, with 3 bases between. The CDR3 runs 13 residues. Germline CDR1 SGHNT, CDR2 YYREEE (reference sequence).

This clonotype was observed a few times. The genes are TRBV28 and TRBJ2-1, with TRBD2 identical over 11 bases. There are 15 residues in the CDR3. The V segment lost 6 bases and the J segment 5 bases; nucleotides outside the gene matches: 6. Germline-derived CDR1 and CDR2 are MDHEN and SYDVKM. As DNA, the CDR3 is TGTGCCAGCAGCCCTACTAGCGGGGGACACAATGAGCAGTTCTTC. This gives the protein CASSPTSGGHNEQFF.

V usage is TRBV29-1 and J usage is TRBJ1-1; the D is unclear. Between the trimmed V and J ends, which lost 7 bases and 1 base, there was a span of 4 bases. This CDR3 has 10 amino acids. Germline assignment: CDR1 SQVTM and CDR2 ANQGSEA. CDR3 protein: CSARNTEAFF. The CDR3 nucleotides are TGCAGCGCCCGGAACACTGAAGCTTTCTTT.

This clonotype was seen once. CDR3 coding DNA: TGTGCCAGCAGTTACTCCCCATACTCCTATAGCTCCTACAATGAGCAGTTCTTC. It is translated as CASSYSPYSYSSYNEQFF. The V call is TRBV6-5, the J call TRBJ2-1; the D is unclear. V gave up 0 bases and J gave up 0 bases, with 15 bases separating them. Germline CDR1 MNHEY, CDR2 SVGAGI. This CDR3 has 18 amino acids.

The CDR3 DNA reads as TGTGCCAGCAGCAGAGGTGACAGCCCCTACGAGCAGTACTTC. This translates into CASSRGDSPYEQYF. The chain uses TRBV9 and TRBJ2-7; TRBD1 might be the D (5 bases). From germline, CDR1 is SGDLS and CDR2 YYNGEE. There are 14 residues in the CDR3. V was cut by 4 bases and J by 2 bases, with 13 bases left in between.

In its sample, this clonotype was seen once. The genes are TRBV30 and TRBJ2-3; perhaps TRBD2 as D (6 bases). V was shortened by 0 bases and J by 4 bases, with 11 bases between the two germline ends. The germline gives CDR1 GTSNPN, CDR2 SVGIG (reference sequence). This CDR3 comprises 14 residues. This CDR3 reads CAWSVMEGADTQYF. CDR3 sequence (DNA): TGTGCCTGGAGTGTCATGGAGGGCGCAGATACGCAGTATTTT. The variable domain in full, with the rest retrieved from reference TRBV30 and TRBJ2-3, is SQTIHQWPATLVQPVGSPLSLECTVEGTSNPNLYWYRQAAGRGLQLLFYSVGIGQISSEVPQNLSASRPQDRQFILSSKKLLLSDSGFYLCAWSVMEGADTQYFGPGTRLTVL.

V and J are TRBV3-1 and TRBJ1-2, with D hard to call. This CDR3 has 13 amino acids. The germline gives CDR1 LGHDT, CDR2 YNNKEL (reference sequence). V was clipped by 3 bases and J by 5 bases, with 10 bases between them. The CDR3 spells CASSQGSGYGYTF. CDR3 DNA: TGTGCCAGCAGCCAGGGGTCTGGGTATGGCTACACCTTC.

This rearrangement joins TRBV20-1 to TRBJ2-5, with 8 bases matching TRBD2. Germline V lookup: CDR1 DFQATT, CDR2 SNEGSKA (reference sequence). There are 13 residues in the CDR3. Trimming took 6 bases from V and 5 from J; bases not matched to a gene: 8. As DNA, the CDR3 is TGCAGTGCCGCGCCCGGGGGGGTGGAGACCCAGTACTTC. It specifies CSAAPGGVETQYF.

The V and J genes are TRBV20-1 and TRBJ1-5; D uncertain. The CDR3 consists of 12 residues. The V gene's germline CDR1 is DFQATT and CDR2 SNEGSKA (reference sequence). Trimming removed 6 bases from V and 4 bases from J, with 10 bases in between. The CDR3 region is CSANYGNQPQHF. CDR3 coding DNA: TGCAGTGCCAATTACGGGAATCAGCCCCAGCATTTT.

V and J are TRBV15 and TRBJ2-7, with 9 bases lining up with TRBD1. J gave up 3 bases and V 1 base, and 7 bases lay outside the gene matches. There are 16 residues in the CDR3. CDR1 and CDR2 from the germline V gene are LNHNV and YYDKDF (reference sequence). The chain's CDR3 is CATSRVRTGAFYEQYF. Here the CDR3 DNA reads TGTGCCACCAGCAGAGTTCGGACAGGGGCTTTCTACGAGCAGTACTTC.

The rearrangement links TRBV29-1 to TRBJ1-1, with D hard to call. The V end lost 6 bases, the J end lost 1 base, and 18 bases lay between the germline ends. Looked up from germline, CDR1 is SQVTM and CDR2 is ANQGSEA. This CDR3 spans 15 amino acids. CDR3 bases: TGCAGCGTCACTCCGATGGGCGCGGGGAACACTGAAGCTTTCTTT. This codes for CSVTPMGAGNTEAFF.